The 11 T cell receptor beta chains presented below share a single source sample, sequenced in a study of blood T cell repertoires in COVID-19. Assay: immunoSEQ multiplex PCR; the TCRdb copy retains only in-frame clones and omits some. In the table there are 140,000 to 150,000 clones, around three quarters of which are singletons. The sequencing input was peripheral blood. The receptors were gathered from a man over 45 with acute or convalescent COVID-19.

The V call is TRBV25-1, the J call TRBJ1-2; D is unresolved. CDR1 and CDR2 from the germline V gene are MGHDK and SYGVNS. This CDR3 spans 16 amino acids. The ends were cut back, 0 bases at V and 3 bases at J, with 14 bases in the middle. DNA for the CDR3: TGTGCCAGCAGTGAATATACTTCAAACCTGGACTATGGCTACACCTTC. It specifies CASSEYTSNLDYGYTF.

Remarks on this clone: Other DNA sequences in this specimen translate into the identical CDR3. The V gene is TRBV28, the J gene TRBJ1-5; weak D call: TRBD1 (6 bases). Trimming shortened V by 5 bases and J by 1 base, and 12 bases separated the two germline ends. Germline values: CDR1 MDHEN, CDR2 SYDVKM. The CDR3 is 15 residues long. The CDR3 is CASSDQGSSNQPQHF. The CDR3 coding sequence is TGTGCCAGCAGTGATCAGGGGTCCAGCAATCAGCCCCAGCATTTT. Based on the CDR3 plus reference TRBV28 and TRBJ1-5, the full variable domain is DVKVTQSSRYLVKRTGEKVFLECVQDMDHENMFWYRQDPGLGLRLIYFSYDVKMKEKGDIPEGYSVSREKKERFSLILESASTNQTSMYLCASSDQGSSNQPQHFGDGTRLSIL.

A single count supports this clone. J is TRBJ1-6 and V is TRBV4-2, with D possibly being TRBD1 (6 bases). This CDR3 spans 14 amino acids. V lost 0 bases, J lost 7 bases, and 7 bases lay in between. CDR1 is LGHNA and CDR2 is YNFKEQ in the germline V gene. CDR3 nucleotides: TGTGCCAGCAGCCAAGAACAGGGAAATTCACCCCTCCACTTT. Protein: CASSQEQGNSPLHF.

This sequence joins TRBV5-8 and TRBJ1-3; D unclear. The germline V gene has CDR1 SGHTS and CDR2 YDEGEE. The V end was cut by 1 base, the J end by 4 bases, with 9 bases between. The CDR3 has 14 residues. The CDR3 protein is CASSLLAGGNTIYF. For the CDR3, the DNA is TGTGCCAGCAGCTTGTTGGCAGGCGGAAACACCATATATTTT.

The gene calls are TRBV7-2 and TRBJ1-2; D may be TRBD1 (5 bases). The ends were cut back, 5 bases at V and 5 bases at J, with 18 bases in the middle. The germline V gene has CDR1 SGHTA and CDR2 FQGNSA. The CDR3 runs to 15 residues. The CDR3 DNA reads as TGTGCCAGCAGCCATGGGTCGGAGGGACCATATGGCTACACCTTC. Its protein product is CASSHGSEGPYGYTF.

The J gene is TRBJ2-2, the V gene TRBV25-1, with TRBD1 matching over 9 bases. Germline CDR1 MGHDK, CDR2 SYGVNS. The length of the CDR3 is 15 residues. The J segment lost 5 bases and the V segment lost 2 bases, leaving 3 bases of the junction unmatched. For the CDR3, the DNA is TGTGCCAGCAGTGAAGTGGACAGGGGAACCGGGGAGCTGTTTTTT. Protein sequence: CASSEVDRGTGELFF.

The chain joins TRBV4-1 to TRBJ2-3; 14 bases agree with TRBD2. Germline assignment: CDR1 MGHRA and CDR2 YSYEKL. The CDR3 is 18 residues long. V lost 1 base, J lost 1 base, and 4 bases stayed unmatched. The CDR3, as DNA: TGCGCCAGCAGCCAAGGAGGACTAGCGGGGGGAGGCACAGATACGCAGTATTTT. This translates into CASSQGGLAGGGTDTQYF.

This clone was detected only once. The J gene is TRBJ2-3, the V gene TRBV4-1, with a weak D call TRBD1 (9 bases). The germline gives CDR1 MGHRA, CDR2 YSYEKL. This CDR3 is 17 amino acids long. V dropped 1 base and J dropped 3 bases, with 17 bases sitting between them. Here the CDR3 DNA reads TGCGCCAGCAGCCAAGTCCGGGGGGGGACAGGGACAGATACGCAGTATTTT. Protein: CASSQVRGGTGTDTQYF.

This clone turned up a few times. This rearrangement joins TRBV7-9 to TRBJ1-2, with 8 bases that match TRBD1. Unmatched junction bases numbered 3, after V lost 2 bases and J lost 4 bases. This CDR3 region has 14 residues. Germline V gene sequence: CDR1 SEHNR, CDR2 FQNEAQ (reference sequence). CDR3 in DNA: TGTGCCAGCAGCTTACTTCAGGGGGCCTATGGCTACACCTTC. Translated: CASSLLQGAYGYTF.

The V gene is TRBV5-4, the J gene TRBJ1-2, with D perhaps matching TRBD1 (5 bases). Trimming took 1 base from V and 2 from J, leaving 9 bases between them. This CDR3 region has 14 residues. From germline, CDR1 is SGHNT and CDR2 YYREEE (reference sequence). The CDR3 reads CASSLPGQNYGYTF. The CDR3 bases are TGTGCCAGCAGCTTGCCTGGACAAAACTATGGCTACACCTTC. The full variable domain, rest sourced from reference TRBV5-4 and TRBJ1-2, is ETGVTQSPTHLIKTRGQQVTLRCSSQSGHNTVSWYQQALGQGPQFIFQYYREEENGRGNFPPRFSGLQFPNYSSELNVNALELDDSALYLCASSLPGQNYGYTFGSGTRLTVV.

This clone was seen a few times. The chain joins TRBV6-1 to TRBJ2-7; 7 bases fit TRBD2. The CDR3 has 15 amino acids. With 2 bases clipped from V and 2 bases from J, the junction kept 6 bases outside the gene matches. The germline V gene has CDR1 MNHNS and CDR2 SASEGT. DNA of the CDR3: TGTGCCAGCAGTGAATTGGGGGGGGAAGCCTACGAGCAGTACTTC. Amino acid sequence: CASSELGGEAYEQYF.